The clone carrying this TCR beta chain has only a few counts. Using its own MiXCR run on the 5' RACE reads, TCRdb lists one record per CDR3 protein. Here the sample spans around 530,000 distinct CDR3 sequences, about a sixth being singletons. The V end was cut by 5 bases, the J end by 7 bases, with 9 bases between. The CDR3 is 12 residues long. These data come from a study of T cells after yellow fever vaccination. The rearrangement joins TRBV12-3 or TRBV12-4 to TRBJ1-5; weak D call: TRBD1 (6 bases). The sample here was PBMCs, taken 4 to 6 days after the first yellow fever vaccination. This clonotype was sampled from a man younger than 30 who received the YFV17D yellow fever vaccine. CDR3 sequence reads: CASSPQGQPQHF. The CDR3 nucleotides are TGTGCCAGCAGTCCACAGGGACAGCCCCAGCATTTT.